This record covers a single TCR beta chain. As originally analysed: Scientists estimated how many nucleated cells there were by amplifying reference gene primers. Assay: immunoSEQ multiplex PCR; the TCRdb copy retains only in-frame clones and omits some. V, J and clone size derive from that table, while D and trimming were established from the DNA sequence. Altogether 300,000 to 400,000 clones are present, about 89% being singletons, with the ten largest covering about 6%. CDR1 is SGHVS and CDR2 is FQNEAQ in the germline V gene. This CDR3 comprises 20 residues. The V gene end was trimmed by 5 bases and the J gene end by 3 bases; junction bases not matched to a gene: 15. While infection was still active, Seattle patients were enrolled and then followed longitudinally. This sample was taken from a study of blood T cell repertoires in COVID-19. Study-wide background: The cDNA or gDNA used as material had been derived from T cells, B-cell-depleted T cells, or PBMCs.

The sequence was collected from a woman between 50 and 59 years old with COVID-19, enrolled during active disease. The chain couples TRBV7-8 to TRBJ2-1; 14 nucleotides agree with TRBD2. The sample taken for sequencing was peripheral blood. CDR3 in amino acids: CASSRTRLAGGRSGYNEQFF. The CDR3 DNA reads TGTGCCAGCAGCCGGACGAGACTAGCGGGAGGGCGTTCAGGCTACAATGAGCAGTTCTTC.